This T cell receptor beta chain emerged from a study of PD-1 blockade in classical Hodgkin lymphoma. Every patient had relapsed following autologous stem cell transplantation, and cohorts differed in brentuximab vedotin exposure. Complete response, partial response or progressive disease were the best responses. As concerns this clone: Its cognate antigen is unknown.

The method was immunoSEQ multiplex PCR; TCRdb's version includes in-frame clones alone and lacks a portion of them. The sample yields approximately 22,000 clones, roughly four fifths seen once. General study points: Unlike CD8+ TCR diversity, which did not rise significantly by C4D1, CD4+ TCR diversity did. What caused the repertoire differences, perhaps disease activity or prior therapy, remains undefined.

Trimming took 5 bases from V and 1 from J, leaving 15 bases between them. This CDR3 is 16 amino acids long. Germline assignment: CDR1 SGHAT and CDR2 FQNNGV. This receptor was identified in a human donor with classical Hodgkin lymphoma. The starting material was peripheral blood mononuclear cells (PBMCs), obtained before the second cycle of nivolumab. The chain employs TRBV11-2 and TRBJ2-1; D gene ambiguous. CDR3 loop: CASSKVGPRSYNEQFF. CDR3 DNA sequence: TGTGCCAGCAGCAAAGTGGGCCCAAGATCCTACAATGAGCAGTTCTTC.